The clone carrying this T cell receptor (beta chain) has at least ten counts. This record comes from a study of T cells in Graves' hyperthyroidism and ophthalmopathy. Trimming removed 3 bases at V and 1 base at J, with 9 bases between. The CDR3 consists of 13 residues. Germline V gene lookup returns CDR1 DFQATT and CDR2 SNEGSKA (reference sequence). Amplified regions were TCR beta CDR3 sequences from RNA transcripts. Primed by the HTBI set, a first-round RT-PCR was run on the TCR CDR3. TCRdb reanalysed the multiplex PCR reads using MiXCR and keeps one entry per CDR3 protein. The sample lists around 440,000 distinct CDR3 sequences; approximately 15% were seen once.

The chain joins TRBV20-1 to TRBJ2-5; D gene unclear. Material: blood. This TCR derives from a woman younger than 35 with Graves' hyperthyroidism. CDR3 coding DNA: TGCAGTGCTAGGGCCAGAACCCAAGAGACCCAGTACTTC. This sequence encodes CSARARTQETQYF.